One TCR beta chain is described in this entry. The data are from a study of blood T cell repertoires in COVID-19. Across the whole study: Samples came from the United States, Italy and Spain, spanning acute and convalescent COVID-19. PBMCs, B-cell-depleted T cells, or T cells provided the cDNA or gDNA that made up the material.

Under the authors' procedure: For nucleated cells, counts were estimated from reference gene primer amplification. Assay used: immunoSEQ multiplex PCR; TCRdb lists only in-frame clones, some missing. That table furnishes V, J and clone size, whereas the DNA furnished D and trimming. The sample has roughly 200,000 clones, approximately 85% seen once; the top ten hold around 3.3%. The CDR3 is made up of 20 amino acids. The V gene is TRBV21-1, the J gene TRBJ2-3; the table's D call TRBD2 went unverified against the DNA. TRBV21-1 is recorded as a pseudogene. The receptor was derived from a man between 60 and 75 years old with acute or convalescent COVID-19. The sample comprised peripheral blood. CDR3 loop: CASSRIRGLAGGVGSDTQYF. CDR3 bases: TGTGCCAGCAGCCGAATTAGAGGACTAGCGGGGGGAGTGGGATCCGATACGCAGTATTTT.